This T cell receptor (beta chain) emerged from a study of memory CD4+ T cells and cytomegalovirus serostatus. Study in general: Healthy Belgian adult donors included under ten CMV-positive and around 25 CMV-negative people.

The sort gate was single viable CD3+CD4+CD8-CD45RO+ cells for memory CD4+ T cells. Total CD4+ T cells were enriched by CD4 positive selection. This clone was detected only once. Some clones are missing from TCRdb's copy, which holds only in-frame ones; the method was immunoSEQ multiplex PCR. The table lists about 92,000 clones, 80% of them singletons. Sequenced: memory CD4+ T cells from blood. The clonotype originates from an adult in good health and CMV-seropositive.

CDR3 sequence (DNA): TGTGCCATCAGTGAGCCGTCTCTGGGGACAGGGAGCACCGGGGAGCTGTTTTTT. It encodes CAISEPSLGTGSTGELFF. The chain carries TRBV10-3 and TRBJ2-2; 9 bases align to TRBD1. V lost 2 bases to trimming and J lost 4 bases; unmatched junction nucleotides: 11. The germline V gene encodes CDR1 ENHRY and CDR2 SYGVKD. The CDR3 sequence is 18 residues long.